These 25 T cell receptor beta chains were sequenced from one sample in a study of blood T cell repertoires in COVID-19. The repertoire was sequenced with immunoSEQ multiplex PCR; TCRdb's copy has only in-frame clones and lacks some. The sample lists some 52,000 clones, roughly 87% occurring once. Sequencing used peripheral blood. The receptors here all came from a human donor in a cohort sampled during active COVID-19.

The chain joins TRBV2 to TRBJ1-2; D is ambiguous. Germline V CDR1 and CDR2: SNHLY, FYNNEI. This CDR3 spans 15 amino acids. The V and J ends lost 7 bases and 4 bases respectively, with 19 bases between them. Here the CDR3 DNA reads TGTGCCAGCATTTCGGAGGGAAGAAAATTCTATGGCTACACCTTC. It yields the protein CASISEGRKFYGYTF. The entire variable domain, with the rest obtained from reference TRBV2 and TRBJ1-2, is as follows: EPEVTQTPSHQVTQMGQEVILRCVPISNHLYFYWYRQILGQKVEFLVSFYNNEISEKSEIFDDQFSVERPDGSNFTLKIRSTKLEDSAMYFCASISEGRKFYGYTFGSGTRLTVV.

The chain carries TRBV18 and TRBJ2-1, with TRBD2 as a possible D gene (5 bases). Trimming stripped 3 bases from V and 12 bases from J, with 9 bases between. The CDR3 has 11 amino acids. CDR1 is KGHSH, CDR2 LQKENI, per germline. DNA of the CDR3: TGTGCCAGCTCACCTCGGGAAGGGCAGTTCTTC. Protein sequence: CASSPREGQFF.

The chain combines TRBV5-4 with TRBJ1-1; D might be TRBD1 (6 bases). CDR1 and CDR2 (germline): SGHNT, YYREEE (reference sequence). This CDR3 comprises 14 residues. V lost 4 bases and J lost 4, with 14 bases in between. The CDR3 DNA reads as TGTGCCAGCAGCAACAGGACAGCTCGCACTGAAGCTTTCTTT. Its translation is CASSNRTARTEAFF. Supplemented by reference TRBV5-4 and TRBJ1-1, the full variable domain reads ETGVTQSPTHLIKTRGQQVTLRCSSQSGHNTVSWYQQALGQGPQFIFQYYREEENGRGNFPPRFSGLQFPNYSSELNVNALELDDSALYLCASSNRTARTEAFFGQGTRLTVV.

This chain uses TRBV3-1 (or the pseudogene TRBV3-2) with TRBJ2-2; D is perhaps TRBD2 (5 bases). There are 14 residues in the CDR3. Germline CDR1 reads LGHDT; CDR2 reads YNNKEL (reference sequence). Trimming pared 2 bases from V and 4 bases from J, leaving 8 bases between. The CDR3 region is CASSQIRGTGELFF. The DNA for the CDR3 is TGTGCCAGCAGCCAAATCCGGGGCACCGGGGAGCTGTTTTTT.

CDR3 in amino acids: CASRGLANEETQYF. The CDR3 nucleotides are TGTGCCAGCAGGGGACTAGCGAACGAAGAGACCCAGTACTTC. The J gene is TRBJ2-5, the V gene TRBV6-5; 10 bases fit TRBD2. Germline V gene data show CDR1 as MNHEY and CDR2 as SVGAGI. This CDR3 has 14 residues. The trim removed 6 bases at V and 3 bases at J, leaving 4 bases unmatched.

The chain recombines TRBV5-1 with TRBJ2-7; TRBD1 matches 11 bases. V shed 0 bases, J shed 4 bases, and the junction held 3 bases outside the gene matches. The germline V gene encodes CDR1 SGHRS and CDR2 YFSETQ. This CDR3 comprises 15 residues. As DNA, the CDR3 is TGCGCCAGCAGCTTGGCGGGACAGGGGGTTTACGAGCAGTACTTC. Amino acids: CASSLAGQGVYEQYF.

The chain combines TRBV5-1 with TRBJ2-1; perhaps TRBD2 as D (6 bases). Trimming took 0 bases from V and 7 from J, leaving 14 bases between them. Germline values: CDR1 SGHRS, CDR2 YFSETQ. The CDR3 totals 15 residues. The CDR3 sequence is CASSLDGRGLNEQFF. CDR3 bases: TGCGCCAGCAGCTTGGACGGGAGAGGGTTAAATGAGCAGTTCTTC.

This chain links TRBV30 with TRBJ1-6, with 8 bases identical to TRBD1. After removal of 4 bases from V and 10 bases from J, the junction contained 6 bases not matched to a gene. The CDR3 contains 13 residues. Germline V CDR1 and CDR2: GTSNPN, SVGIG (reference sequence). The DNA for the CDR3 is TGTGCCTGGACCGGGACAGGTATCTCACCCCTCCACTTT. Residues: CAWTGTGISPLHF.

V is TRBV19 and J is TRBJ1-3, with a weak D call TRBD1 (6 bases). Trimming cost V 5 bases and J 0 bases, with 11 bases left between them. Per germline, CDR1 LNHDA and CDR2 SQIVND (reference sequence). The CDR3 consists of 15 residues. CDR3 bases: TGTGCCAGTAGTGGAACAGGGATCTCTGGAAACACCATATATTTT. This translates into CASSGTGISGNTIYF.

In DNA, the CDR3 is TGTGCCAGCTCACTCCGGGTCTCGGGGACAGATACGCAGTATTTT. This sequence encodes CASSLRVSGTDTQYF. V is TRBV18 and J is TRBJ2-3, with D perhaps TRBD2 (5 bases). Germline V gene lookup returns CDR1 KGHSH and CDR2 LQKENI. Between the trimmed V and J ends, which lost 4 bases and 3 bases, there was a span of 14 bases. The CDR3 totals 15 residues.

This clone was seen once. In DNA form, the CDR3 reads TGCGCCAGCAGCCATATACAGGGTAATGAGCAGTTCTTC. Translating gives CASSHIQGNEQFF. The chain links TRBV4-1 to TRBJ2-1; weak D call: TRBD1 (6 bases). CDR3 length equals 13 residues. CDR1 is MGHRA and CDR2 is YSYEKL in the germline V gene. The germline V and J ends were trimmed by 3 bases and 7 bases, with 10 bases remaining between them.

The genes are TRBV7-2 and TRBJ2-3; the match to TRBD1 covers 9 bases. The CDR3 is 13 residues long. Germline V gives CDR1 SGHTA, CDR2 FQGNSA. J was trimmed by 6 bases and V by 5 bases; bases with no gene match: 3. In DNA, the CDR3 is TGTGCCAGCAGCGGGACAGGGTTGGATACGCAGTATTTT. It is translated as CASSGTGLDTQYF.

The J gene is TRBJ2-7, the V gene TRBV5-4; no firm D call. The CDR3 consists of 12 residues. The V gene's germline CDR1 is SGHNT and CDR2 YYREEE (reference sequence). Trimming pared 1 base from V and 6 bases from J, leaving 8 bases between. CDR3 bases: TGTGCCAGCAGCTTGCCCGACTTCGAGCAGTACTTC. Its protein product is CASSLPDFEQYF.

This clone was counted once. The V and J genes are TRBV28 and TRBJ1-2; 8 nucleotides align to TRBD1. The ends lost 11 bases at V and 5 bases at J; junction bases unmatched: 4. Germline lookup yields CDR1 MDHEN and CDR2 SYDVKM. The CDR3 has 11 amino acids. CDR3 coding DNA: TGTGCCGGACAGGGACTTTATGGCTACACCTTC. This sequence encodes CAGQGLYGYTF.

V usage is TRBV5-8 and J usage is TRBJ2-7; unclear D gene. The V and J ends lost 0 bases and 7 bases respectively, with 11 bases between them. The CDR3 loop spans 13 amino acids. The germline V gene encodes CDR1 SGHTS and CDR2 YDEGEE. The CDR3 is CASSLATEIEQYF. CDR3 sequence (DNA): TGTGCCAGCAGCTTGGCCACGGAGATAGAGCAGTACTTC.

The V call is TRBV18, the J call TRBJ1-6; D is undetermined. Germline V lookup: CDR1 KGHSH, CDR2 LQKENI. V was trimmed by 3 bases and J by 5 bases, leaving 11 bases between them. There are 15 residues in the CDR3. The DNA for the CDR3 is TGTGCCAGCTCACCTGGACTTGCGGATAATTCACCCCTCCACTTT. Encoded protein: CASSPGLADNSPLHF.

This clone was seen only once. The rearrangement uses TRBV14 and TRBJ2-1, with 7 bases fitting TRBD2. The germline V gene encodes CDR1 SGHDN and CDR2 FVKESK. The CDR3 has 18 amino acids. V lost 0 bases and J lost 0; bases outside the gene matches: 8. The CDR3 spells CASSQDPSGFSSYNEQFF. As DNA, the CDR3 is TGTGCCAGCAGCCAAGATCCTAGCGGATTTTCCTCCTACAATGAGCAGTTCTTC.

The chain recombines TRBV11-3 with TRBJ2-4; the D gene is possibly TRBD2 (5 bases). There are 14 residues in the CDR3. The V gene's germline CDR1 is SGHNT and CDR2 YENEEA. Trimming removed 5 bases from V and 3 bases from J, with 11 bases in between. CDR3: CASSDGGLKNIQYF. The CDR3 bases are TGTGCCAGCAGCGATGGAGGTCTCAAAAACATTCAGTACTTC.

This chain uses TRBV4-2 with TRBJ1-6; D not resolved. The germline gives CDR1 LGHNA, CDR2 YNFKEQ. The CDR3 extends over 14 amino acids. Trimming pared 1 base from V and 10 bases from J, leaving 11 bases between. CDR3 in amino acids: CASSQVIGRSPLHF. DNA for the CDR3: TGTGCCAGCAGCCAAGTTATCGGTCGGTCACCCCTCCACTTT.

The gene calls are TRBV6-2 or TRBV6-3 and TRBJ1-4, with TRBD1 matching over 10 bases. The CDR3 runs 16 residues. Trimming at V came to 5 bases and at J to 3 bases, leaving 6 bases not matched to a gene. Germline CDR1 and CDR2: MNHEY and SVGEGT. Here the CDR3 DNA reads TGTGCCAGCAGTGACAGGGGGCGCTACGCTAATGAAAAACTGTTTTTT. Protein: CASSDRGRYANEKLFF.

The CDR3 loop is CASSQESHTEAFF. The CDR3 DNA reads as TGTGCCAGCAGCCAAGAGAGCCACACTGAAGCTTTCTTT. The chain recombines TRBV4-2 with TRBJ1-1; D not resolved. The CDR3 is 13 amino acids. Germline lookup yields CDR1 LGHNA and CDR2 YNFKEQ. Trimming shortened V by 0 bases and J by 3 bases, and 5 bases separated the two germline ends.

The chain carries TRBV28 and TRBJ1-1; D gene uncertain. With 0 bases removed from V and 7 bases from J, the gap between germline ends came to 9 bases. Germline V gives CDR1 MDHEN, CDR2 SYDVKM. This CDR3 has 13 residues. CDR3 amino acids: CASSLWGGREAFF. The CDR3 DNA follows: TGTGCCAGCAGTTTATGGGGAGGGCGTGAAGCTTTCTTT.

The rearrangement joins TRBV27 to TRBJ2-1, with 10 bases matching TRBD2. J gave up 10 bases and V 2 bases, and 5 bases lay outside the gene matches. Germline CDR1 MNHEY, CDR2 SMNVEV (reference sequence). This CDR3 region has 14 residues. CDR3 DNA: TGTGCCAGCAGTTTACAGGTAGCGGGGGGAGAGCAGTTCTTC. It is translated as CASSLQVAGGEQFF.

The chain recombines TRBV7-6 with TRBJ2-1; TRBD2 agrees at 8 bases. CDR3 size: 16 residues. After removal of 4 bases from V and 6 bases from J, the junction contained 11 bases not matched to a gene. The V gene's germline CDR1 is SGHVS and CDR2 FNYEAQ. The CDR3 DNA is TGTGCCAGCAGCTCCGAACTAGCGGAAGTTGTCAATGAGCAGTTCTTC. As protein: CASSSELAEVVNEQFF.

The CDR3 region is CASSTGLFRSYEQYF. The CDR3 bases are TGTGCCAGTAGTACGGGACTTTTCCGATCCTACGAGCAGTACTTC. The rearrangement links TRBV19 to TRBJ2-7; tentatively, D is TRBD2 (6 bases). V lost 4 bases to trimming and J lost 1 base, with 14 bases between them. The germline V gene encodes CDR1 LNHDA and CDR2 SQIVND (reference sequence). The CDR3 totals 15 residues.